This record looks at one T cell receptor beta chain sequence and its context. What it recognizes is unknown. For TCR beta, libraries came from quantitative 5'-RACE with molecular barcodes. Via MiXCR, TCRdb re-called the 5' RACE reads, giving one row per CDR3 protein. The sample records about 800,000 distinct CDR3 sequences, roughly 12% being singletons. This sample is drawn from a study of CD8 T cells in ankylosing spondylitis. Study observations and caveats: A number of the motif variants had already been described in reactive arthritis synovial fluid and blood. A TCR beta motif made of about 8 highly homologous variants seemed typical of ankylosing spondylitis blood. CD8+ disease-linked clones were present at relatively low frequencies in blood.

The ends were cut back, 8 bases at V and 5 bases at J, with 13 bases in the middle. The germline V gene encodes CDR1 ENHRY and CDR2 SYGVKD. This CDR3 spans 13 amino acids. The rearrangement uses TRBV10-3 and TRBJ1-5, with D perhaps TRBD1 (5 bases). Sequencing was performed on blood, either unsorted or a sorted T cell fraction (not recorded which). The source of this sequence is a male donor with ankylosing spondylitis. The CDR3, as DNA: TGTGCCATCGGGAAAACAGGAGATCAGCCCCAGCATTTT. Translated, it gives CAIGKTGDQPQHF.